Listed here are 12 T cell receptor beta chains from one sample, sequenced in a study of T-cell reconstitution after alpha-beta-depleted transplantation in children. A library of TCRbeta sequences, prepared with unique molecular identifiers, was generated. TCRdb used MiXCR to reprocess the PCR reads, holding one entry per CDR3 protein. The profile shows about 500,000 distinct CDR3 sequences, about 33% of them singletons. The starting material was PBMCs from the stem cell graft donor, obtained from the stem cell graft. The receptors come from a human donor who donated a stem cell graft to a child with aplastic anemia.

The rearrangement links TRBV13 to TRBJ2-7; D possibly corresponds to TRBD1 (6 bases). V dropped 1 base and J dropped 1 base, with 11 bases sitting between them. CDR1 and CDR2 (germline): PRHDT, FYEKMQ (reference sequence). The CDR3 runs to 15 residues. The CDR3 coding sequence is TGTGCCAGCAGCTTAGAGACAGGCGCTTCCTACGAGCAGTACTTC. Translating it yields CASSLETGASYEQYF. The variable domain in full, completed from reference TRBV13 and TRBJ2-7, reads AAGVIQSPRHLIKEKRETATLKCYPIPRHDTVYWYQQGPGQDPQFLISFYEKMQSDKGSIPDRFSAQQFSDYHSELNMSSLELGDSALYFCASSLETGASYEQYFGPGTRLTVT.

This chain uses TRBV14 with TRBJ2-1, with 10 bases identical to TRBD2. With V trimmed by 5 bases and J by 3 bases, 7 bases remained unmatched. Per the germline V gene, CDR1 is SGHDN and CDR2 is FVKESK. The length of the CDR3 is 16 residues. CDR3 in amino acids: CASSSLASGGYNEQFF. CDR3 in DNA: TGTGCCAGCAGCTCACTGGCTAGCGGGGGCTACAATGAGCAGTTCTTC. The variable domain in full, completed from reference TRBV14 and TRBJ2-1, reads EAGVTQFPSHSVIEKGQTVTLRCDPISGHDNLYWYRRVMGKEIKFLLHFVKESKQDESGMPNNRFLAERTGGTYSTLKVQPAELEDSGVYFCASSSLASGGYNEQFFGPGTRLTVL.

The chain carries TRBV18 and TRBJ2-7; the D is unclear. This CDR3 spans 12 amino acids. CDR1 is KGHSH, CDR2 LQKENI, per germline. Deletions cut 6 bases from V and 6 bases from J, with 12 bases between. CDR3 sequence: CASSTLGSEQYV. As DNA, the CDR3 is TGTGCCAGCTCCACTCTAGGCAGCGAGCAGTACGTC.

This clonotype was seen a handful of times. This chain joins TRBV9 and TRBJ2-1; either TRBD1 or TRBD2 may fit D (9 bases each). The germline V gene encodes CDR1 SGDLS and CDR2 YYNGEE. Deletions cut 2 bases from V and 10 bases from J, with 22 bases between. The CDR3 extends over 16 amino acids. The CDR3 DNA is TGTGCCAGCAGCGTGGGAGGGGCTAGCGGGACAGGGGAGCAGTTCTTC. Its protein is CASSVGGASGTGEQFF.

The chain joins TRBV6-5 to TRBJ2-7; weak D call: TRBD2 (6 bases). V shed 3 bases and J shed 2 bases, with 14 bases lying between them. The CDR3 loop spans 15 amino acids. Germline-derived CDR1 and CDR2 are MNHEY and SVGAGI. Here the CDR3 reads CASSYLVGGPYEQYF. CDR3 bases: TGTGCCAGCAGTTATCTGGTGGGAGGTCCCTACGAGCAGTACTTC.

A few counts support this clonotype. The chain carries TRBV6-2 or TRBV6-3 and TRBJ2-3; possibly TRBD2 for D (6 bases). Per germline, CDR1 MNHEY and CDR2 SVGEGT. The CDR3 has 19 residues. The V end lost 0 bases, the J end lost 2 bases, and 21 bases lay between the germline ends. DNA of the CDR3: TGTGCCAGCAGTTACTCCCGTTCGCCAGGGCGGGATGACACAGATACGCAGTATTTT. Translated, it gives CASSYSRSPGRDDTDTQYF.

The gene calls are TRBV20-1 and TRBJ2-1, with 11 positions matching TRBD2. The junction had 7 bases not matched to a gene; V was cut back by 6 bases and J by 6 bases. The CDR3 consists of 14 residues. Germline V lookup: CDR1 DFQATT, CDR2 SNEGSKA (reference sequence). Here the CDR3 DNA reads TGCAGTGCCCGACAACTAGCGGGAGTCAATGAGCAGTTCTTC. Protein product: CSARQLAGVNEQFF.

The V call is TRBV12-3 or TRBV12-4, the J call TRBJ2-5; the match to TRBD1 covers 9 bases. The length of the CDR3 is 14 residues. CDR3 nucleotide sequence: TGTGCATGTAGGGGACAGGGCTCTTTCGAGACCCAGTACTTC. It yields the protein CACRGQGSFETQYF.

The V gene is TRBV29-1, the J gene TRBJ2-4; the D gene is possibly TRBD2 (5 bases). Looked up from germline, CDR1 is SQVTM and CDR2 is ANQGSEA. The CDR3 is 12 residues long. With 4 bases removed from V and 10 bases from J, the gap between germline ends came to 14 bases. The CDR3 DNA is TGCAGCGTTGCACTCGGGGAAGGTATTCAGTACTTC. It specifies CSVALGEGIQYF.

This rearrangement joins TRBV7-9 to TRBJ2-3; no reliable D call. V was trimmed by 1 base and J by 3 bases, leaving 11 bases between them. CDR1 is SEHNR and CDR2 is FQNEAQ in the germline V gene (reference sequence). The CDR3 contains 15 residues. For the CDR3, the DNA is TGTGCCAGCAGCTTAGTCGTTTTGGGTACAGATACGCAGTATTTT. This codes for CASSLVVLGTDTQYF.

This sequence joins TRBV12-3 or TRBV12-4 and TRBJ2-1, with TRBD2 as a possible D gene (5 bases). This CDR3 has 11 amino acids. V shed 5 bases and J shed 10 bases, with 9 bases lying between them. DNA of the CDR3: TGTGCCAGCAGTCCCCAGCGGGAGCAGTTCTTC. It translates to CASSPQREQFF.

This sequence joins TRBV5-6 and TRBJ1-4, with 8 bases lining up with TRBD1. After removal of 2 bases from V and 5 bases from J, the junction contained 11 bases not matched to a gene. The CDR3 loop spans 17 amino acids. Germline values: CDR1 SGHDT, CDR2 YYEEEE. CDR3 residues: CASSFLSGTGLNEKLFF. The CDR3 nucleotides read TGTGCCAGCAGCTTCCTAAGTGGGACAGGTCTCAATGAAAAACTGTTTTTT. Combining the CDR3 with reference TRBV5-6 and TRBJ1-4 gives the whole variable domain DAGVTQSPTHLIKTRGQQVTLRCSPKSGHDTVSWYQQALGQGPQFIFQYYEEEERQRGNFPDRFSGHQFPNYSSELNVNALLLGDSALYLCASSFLSGTGLNEKLFFGSGTQLSVL.